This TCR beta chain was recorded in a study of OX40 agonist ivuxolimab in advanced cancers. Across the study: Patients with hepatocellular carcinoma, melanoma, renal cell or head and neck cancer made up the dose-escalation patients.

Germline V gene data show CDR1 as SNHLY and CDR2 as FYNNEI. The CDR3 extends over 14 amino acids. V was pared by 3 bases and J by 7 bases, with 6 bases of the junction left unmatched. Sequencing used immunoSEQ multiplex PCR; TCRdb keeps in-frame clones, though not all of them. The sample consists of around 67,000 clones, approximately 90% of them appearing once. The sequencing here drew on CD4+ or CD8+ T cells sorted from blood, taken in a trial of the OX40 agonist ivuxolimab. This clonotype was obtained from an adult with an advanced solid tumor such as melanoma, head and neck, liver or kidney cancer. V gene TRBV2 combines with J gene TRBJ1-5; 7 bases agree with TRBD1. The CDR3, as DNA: TGTGCCAGCAGTGACGGCAGGGGGGGACAGCCCCAGCATTTT. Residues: CASSDGRGGQPQHF. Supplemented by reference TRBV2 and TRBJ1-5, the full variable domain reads EPEVTQTPSHQVTQMGQEVILRCVPISNHLYFYWYRQILGQKVEFLVSFYNNEISEKSEIFDDQFSVERPDGSNFTLKIRSTKLEDSAMYFCASSDGRGGQPQHFGDGTRLSIL.